This TCR beta chain was retrieved from a study of blood T cell repertoires in COVID-19. In the study overall: Italy, Spain and the United States were the sources of the convalescent and acute COVID-19 samples. Nucleic acid was either cDNA or gDNA, and it came from T cells, B-cell-depleted T cells, or PBMCs.

This clone was observed a handful of times. Per the study methods: Amplification with reference gene primers provided the estimates of nucleated cell counts. TCRdb's table, derived via immunoSEQ multiplex PCR, lists solely in-frame clones and lacks some. V and J calls plus clone size are reproduced from that table; the DNA served to infer D and trimming. In the table there are tens of thousands of clones, roughly 78% of which are singletons. The receptor comes from a woman older than 75 with acute or convalescent COVID-19. Sequencing was performed on peripheral blood.

CDR3 amino acids: CASSEGQSEKLFF. The CDR3 DNA reads TGTGCCAGCAGTGAGGGACAAAGCGAAAAACTGTTTTTT. V gene TRBV6-1 combines with J gene TRBJ1-4, with D tentatively TRBD1 (6 bases). The CDR3 contains 13 residues. Looked up from germline, CDR1 is MNHNS and CDR2 is SASEGT. V gave up 3 bases and J gave up 8 bases, with 10 bases separating them.